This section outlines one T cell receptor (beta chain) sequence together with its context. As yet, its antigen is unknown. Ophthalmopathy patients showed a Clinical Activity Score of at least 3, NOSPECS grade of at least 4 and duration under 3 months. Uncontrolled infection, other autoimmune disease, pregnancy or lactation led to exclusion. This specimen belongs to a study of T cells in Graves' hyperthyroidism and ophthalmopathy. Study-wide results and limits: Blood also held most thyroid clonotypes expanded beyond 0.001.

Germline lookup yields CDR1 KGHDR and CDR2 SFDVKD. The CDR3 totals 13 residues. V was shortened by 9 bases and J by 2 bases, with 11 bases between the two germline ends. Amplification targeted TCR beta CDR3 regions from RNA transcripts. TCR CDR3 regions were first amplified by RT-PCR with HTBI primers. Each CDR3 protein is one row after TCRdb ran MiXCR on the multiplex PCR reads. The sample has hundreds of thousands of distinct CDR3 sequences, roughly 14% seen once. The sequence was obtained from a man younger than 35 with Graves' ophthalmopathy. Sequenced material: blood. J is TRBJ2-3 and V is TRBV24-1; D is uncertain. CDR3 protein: CATAGVNTDTQYF. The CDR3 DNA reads TGTGCCACCGCTGGCGTTAACACAGATACGCAGTATTTT.